A single sample is the source of the 15 T cell receptor beta chains below, sequenced in a study of blood T cell repertoires in COVID-19 (TCRdb year 2020). The protocol used for the library was the immunoSEQ multiplex PCR assay. This is the immuneACCESS table as TCRdb keeps it, with only in-frame sequences that have V and J called. A part of the clones is gone; compared with another copy, unresolved V genes explain less than half, and the rest is unexplained. The sample contains about 150,000 clones, about nine tenths of them found a single time. The ten largest clones capture over 0.85% of the sample. Sequences were obtained from peripheral blood. These receptors all stem from a woman aged 50 to 65 with acute or convalescent COVID-19.

This chain links TRBV12-3 or TRBV12-4 with TRBJ1-5; D perhaps matches TRBD1 (6 bases). With 5 bases removed from V and 3 bases from J, the gap between germline ends came to 8 bases. CDR3 size: 13 residues. The CDR3 is CASSRQVNQPQHF. The CDR3 DNA is TGTGCCAGCAGTCGACAGGTCAATCAGCCCCAGCATTTT.

The chain joins TRBV9 to TRBJ1-2; no clear D. This CDR3 has 11 amino acids. CDR1 SGDLS and CDR2 YYNGEE come from the germline V gene. V was clipped by 0 bases and J by 6 bases, with 3 bases between them. The CDR3 region is CASSVANGYTF. The CDR3 DNA sequence: TGTGCCAGCAGCGTAGCAAATGGCTACACCTTC.

This chain connects TRBV5-1 to TRBJ2-1, with 14 bases aligning to TRBD2. CDR1 SGHRS and CDR2 YFSETQ come from the germline V gene. J lost 3 bases, V lost 4 bases, and 9 bases had no gene match. The CDR3 has 18 residues. CDR3 in amino acids: CASSTRTSGRYLYNEQFF. DNA of the CDR3: TGCGCCAGCAGCACCAGGACTAGCGGGAGGTACCTCTACAATGAGCAGTTCTTC.

This clone appeared a few times. This chain uses TRBV5-1 with TRBJ1-2; 9 nucleotides line up with TRBD1. The V gene's germline CDR1 is SGHRS and CDR2 YFSETQ. With V trimmed by 0 bases and J by 2 bases, 2 bases remained unmatched. This CDR3 contains 15 residues. Here the CDR3 reads CASSLGTGENYGYTF. CDR3 coding DNA: TGCGCCAGCAGCTTGGGGACAGGGGAGAACTATGGCTACACCTTC.

V and J are TRBV28 and TRBJ2-7; the match to TRBD1 covers 9 bases. This CDR3 has 15 residues. V lost 5 bases, J lost 3 bases, and 8 bases stayed unmatched. The germline CDR1 and CDR2 sequences are MDHEN and SYDVKM. CDR3 nucleotides: TGTGCCAGCAGTGGGGACAGGGAAAATAGCTACGAGCAGTACTTC. It translates to CASSGDRENSYEQYF.

This clone was seen a single time. The rearrangement links TRBV5-8 to TRBJ1-2; D is undetermined. The CDR3 totals 17 residues. V shed 1 base and J shed 4 bases, with 20 bases lying between them. Germline CDR1 reads SGHTS; CDR2 reads YDEGEE. The CDR3 DNA follows: TGTGCCAGCAGCTTGAACTTTGGCCACCTCGAGGGCTATGGCTACACCTTC. Residues: CASSLNFGHLEGYGYTF.

With respect to this clone: One junction end disagrees with the germline gene, perhaps due to a read error. This chain uses TRBV2 with TRBJ2-5, with D unclear. CDR3 size: 14 residues. Per the germline V gene, CDR1 is SNHLY and CDR2 is FYNNEI. CDR3 amino acids: CASCEGRSTETQYF. The CDR3 DNA follows: TGTGCCAGCTGTGAAGGGCGGAGTACAGAGACCCAGTACTTC.

The J gene is TRBJ1-3, the V gene TRBV7-2; D is ambiguous. V dropped 4 bases and J dropped 0 bases, with 10 bases sitting between them. This CDR3 comprises 15 residues. Per germline, CDR1 SGHTA and CDR2 FQGNSA. This CDR3 reads CASSSDGNSGNTIYF. In DNA form, the CDR3 reads TGTGCCAGCAGCTCCGACGGGAACTCTGGAAACACCATATATTTT.

The count of this clone is one. The chain has TRBV12-1 and TRBJ2-7; the table assigns TRBD1, which was not confirmed against the DNA. TRBV12-1 is noted as a pseudogene. This CDR3 region has 18 residues. CDR3 nucleotide sequence: TGTGCCAGCAGCTTTGGGGACAGGGCCCCTAAAGTCCGCTACGAGCAGTACTTC. Its protein product is CASSFGDRAPKVRYEQYF.

This clone occurred once. Sequence at one end of the junction differs from germline and may be a read error. J is TRBJ1-2 and V is TRBV25-1; 7 bases map to TRBD1. The length of the CDR3 is 15 residues. Germline V gene lookup returns CDR1 MGHDK and CDR2 SYGVNS. The CDR3 DNA is TGTGCCAGCAGTGACCCCGGCCAGGGGGTCGCCCTGATCGCCTTC. It translates to CASSDPGQGVALIAF.

The chain has TRBV4-1 and TRBJ1-1; D gene uncertain. Looked up from germline, CDR1 is MGHRA and CDR2 is YSYEKL. The CDR3 totals 13 residues. Trimming left V 6 bases short and J 1 base short, with 9 bases between. The DNA for the CDR3 is TGCGCCAGCAGTCCCCCATGGAACACTGAAGCTTTCTTT. It is translated as CASSPPWNTEAFF.

The rearrangement joins TRBV5-1 to TRBJ1-2, with 7 bases matching TRBD1. The germline CDR1 and CDR2 sequences are SGHRS and YFSETQ. V lost 0 bases and J lost 2; bases outside the gene matches: 1. CDR3 size: 14 residues. CDR3 region: CASSLGDRNYGYTF. The CDR3 nucleotides are TGCGCCAGCAGCTTGGGGGACAGAAACTATGGCTACACCTTC.

The gene calls are TRBV10-3 and TRBJ2-3, with TRBD2 matching over 11 bases. The ends lost 8 bases at V and 4 bases at J; junction bases unmatched: 8. The length of the CDR3 is 15 residues. The germline CDR1 and CDR2 sequences are ENHRY and SYGVKD. Written as DNA, the CDR3 is TGTGCCATCTTAGCGGGGGGGTCCCCCGCAGATACGCAGTATTTT. Residues: CAILAGGSPADTQYF.

This sequence joins TRBV6-1 and TRBJ1-2; 7 positions agree with TRBD1. This CDR3 is built from 15 residues. Losses at the gene ends were 1 base for V and 3 bases for J; bases not matched to a gene: 5. The V gene's germline CDR1 is MNHNS and CDR2 SASEGT. CDR3: CASSEGSGTDYGYTF. The CDR3 coding sequence is TGTGCCAGCAGTGAAGGCTCCGGGACAGACTATGGCTACACCTTC.

The chain uses TRBV24-1 and TRBJ2-1; 7 bases line up with TRBD1. The CDR3 covers 16 residues. Germline CDR1 reads KGHDR; CDR2 reads SFDVKD. V was clipped by 5 bases and J by 4 bases; unmatched bases: 10. The CDR3 sequence is CATSALTGDPYNEQFF. The CDR3 DNA is TGTGCCACCAGTGCACTTACAGGGGACCCTTACAATGAGCAGTTCTTC.